The 15 T cell receptor beta chains presented below share a single source sample, sequenced in a study of breast tumors, draining lymph nodes, adjacent tissues. Via MiXCR, TCRdb re-called the multiplex PCR reads, giving one row per CDR3 protein. The sample has 250,000 or so distinct CDR3 sequences, over 25% seen once. Breast cancer patients provided tissue from their axillary draining lymph nodes. Material: axillary lymph node tissue. These TCRs come from a female donor with breast cancer. Some clones in this sample may be carry-over from other donors' samples.

This clonotype was counted many times. The CDR3 sequence: CASSHRVPGNTIYF. DNA for the CDR3: TGTGCCAGCAGTCACAGGGTTCCTGGAAACACCATATATTTT. The chain has TRBV12-3 or TRBV12-4 and TRBJ1-3; D is possibly TRBD1 (6 bases). The CDR3 is made up of 14 amino acids. V was clipped by 5 bases and J by 2 bases, with 10 bases between them.

This clonotype showed up many times. The chain employs TRBV5-6 and TRBJ1-4; maybe TRBD1 (5 bases). Trimming pared 2 bases from V and 10 bases from J, leaving 15 bases between. CDR1 and CDR2 from the germline V gene are SGHDT and YYEEEE. The CDR3 consists of 14 residues. CDR3 residues: CASSFYGTEGKLFF. The CDR3 DNA reads TGTGCCAGCAGCTTTTACGGGACTGAGGGAAAACTGTTTTTT.

This clonotype has at least ten counts. The genes are TRBV29-1 and TRBJ2-2; D gene unclear. This CDR3 is 12 amino acids long. CDR1 is SQVTM, CDR2 ANQGSEA, per germline. V was shortened by 4 bases and J by 7 bases, with 10 bases between the two germline ends. The CDR3 DNA is TGCAGCGTTGTTACCTGGGGCGGGGAGCTGTTTTTT. Translation gives CSVVTWGGELFF.

This clonotype was picked up a small number of times. The chain carries TRBV6-6 and TRBJ1-2; maybe TRBD1 (6 bases). The CDR3 loop spans 16 amino acids. CDR1 and CDR2 (germline): MNHNY, SVGAGI (reference sequence). Deletions cut 6 bases from V and 8 bases from J, with 25 bases between. CDR3 in DNA: TGTGCCAGCAGCACGCAAAGAGCCGGCGGGACAATAGGCTACACCTTC. The encoded protein is CASSTQRAGGTIGYTF.

This clonotype was seen repeatedly, ten times or more. This chain uses TRBV7-2 with TRBJ2-1, with a possible D match to TRBD2 (6 bases). V was shortened by 5 bases and J by 3 bases, with 14 bases between the two germline ends. The CDR3 has 15 amino acids. The germline V gene has CDR1 SGHTA and CDR2 FQGNSA. The CDR3 nucleotides are TGTGCCAGCAGCCCACCGGGACTTCGCTACAATGAGCAGTTCTTC. It encodes CASSPPGLRYNEQFF.

This clonotype was recorded only once. A much larger clone differs from this one at a single base, so this may be a read error. No conserved phenylalanine or tryptophan is present at the end of the CDR3, so a read error is the likely explanation. V usage is TRBV19 and J usage is TRBJ2-1; 11 bases fit TRBD2. The CDR3 consists of 16 residues. The trim removed 8 bases at V and 4 bases at J, leaving 10 bases unmatched. Germline V gene data show CDR1 as LNHDA and CDR2 as SQIVND (reference sequence). CDR3 nucleotide sequence: TGTGCCAGTGGAAGGGGACTAGCGGCTTTATACAATGAGCAGTTCTCC. Amino acids: CASGRGLAALYNEQFS.

There are many counts of this clonotype. CDR3 amino acids: CASSYGTLGRETQYF. In DNA form, the CDR3 reads TGTGCCAGCAGTTACGGGACACTCGGGCGGGAGACCCAGTACTTC. The rearrangement joins TRBV7-9 to TRBJ2-5, with D possibly being TRBD1 (6 bases). Germline CDR1 and CDR2: SEHNR and FQNEAQ (reference sequence). V dropped 6 bases and J dropped 5 bases, with 19 bases sitting between them. This CDR3 has 15 amino acids.

This clonotype appeared many times. This rearrangement joins TRBV24-1 to TRBJ2-7; D is uncertain. The CDR3 runs 14 residues. Trimming pared 9 bases from V and 0 bases from J, leaving 14 bases between. Germline V gene sequence: CDR1 KGHDR, CDR2 SFDVKD. The CDR3 spells CATVGPYCSYEQYF. DNA of the CDR3: TGTGCCACCGTAGGGCCCTATTGCTCCTACGAGCAGTACTTC.

This clonotype was seen a few times. Since a much larger clone is just one base distant, this may be a read error. This chain joins TRBV12-3 or TRBV12-4 and TRBJ2-7, with 9 bases identical to TRBD2. The CDR3 spans 13 residues. The CDR3: CASSGTSSHEQYF. CDR3 DNA: TGTGCCAGCAGTGGGACTAGCTCCCACGAGCAGTACTTC.

At least ten counts were recorded for this clonotype. V usage is TRBV20-1 and J usage is TRBJ2-3; perhaps TRBD1 as D (5 bases). Trimming removed 5 bases from V and 2 bases from J, with 17 bases in between. CDR3 size: 15 residues. Germline V gene data show CDR1 as DFQATT and CDR2 as SNEGSKA (reference sequence). CDR3 DNA sequence: TGCAGTGCTTTAAGGCCACAGGCCCTCACAGATACGCAGTATTTT. Protein: CSALRPQALTDTQYF.

This clonotype has at least ten counts. CDR3 protein: CATSVSSAQETQYF. DNA of the CDR3: TGTGCCACCAGTGTATCTAGCGCACAAGAGACCCAGTACTTC. This chain uses TRBV24-1 with TRBJ2-5; TRBD2 is a possible D gene (6 bases). In germline, CDR1 is KGHDR, CDR2 SFDVKD. The CDR3 has 14 amino acids. V was clipped by 5 bases and J by 2 bases, with 11 bases between them.

This clonotype was observed at least ten times. V usage is TRBV25-1 and J usage is TRBJ2-5; 7 positions agree with TRBD2. This CDR3 region has 16 residues. With V trimmed by 9 bases and J by 4 bases, 17 bases remained unmatched. The germline CDR1 and CDR2 sequences are MGHDK and SYGVNS. As DNA, the CDR3 is TGTGCCAGAGCTTCCTGGGCTAGCGGAGGGCGAGAGACCCAGTACTTC. Protein product: CARASWASGGRETQYF. The variable domain in full, with the rest retrieved from reference TRBV25-1 and TRBJ2-5, is EADIYQTPRYLVIGTGKKITLECSQTMGHDKMYWYQQDPGMELHLIHYSYGVNSTEKGDLSSESTVSRIRTEHFPLTLESARPSHTSQYLCARASWASGGRETQYFGPGTRLLVL.

The V call is TRBV2, the J call TRBJ1-6; D might be TRBD1 (6 bases). V lost 6 bases and J lost 7, with 13 bases in between. From germline, CDR1 is SNHLY and CDR2 FYNNEI. The CDR3 has 14 residues. The CDR3 reads CASRMTGHNSPLHF. CDR3 DNA sequence: TGTGCCAGCAGGATGACAGGCCACAATTCACCCCTCCACTTT.

V is TRBV18 and J is TRBJ2-5, with 13 bases identical to TRBD2. There are 14 residues in the CDR3. V was pared by 8 bases and J by 5 bases, with 5 bases of the junction left unmatched. Germline CDR1 is KGHSH and CDR2 is LQKENI. CDR3 residues: CASTGLAGVETQYF. The CDR3 nucleotides read TGTGCCAGCACCGGACTAGCGGGAGTCGAGACCCAGTACTTC.

This clonotype was detected many times. The chain links TRBV5-1 to TRBJ1-6; 7 bases are shared with TRBD1. CDR3 length: 16 residues. CDR1 and CDR2 from the germline V gene are SGHRS and YFSETQ. J was trimmed by 8 bases and V by 4 bases; bases with no gene match: 12. As DNA, the CDR3 is TGCGCCAGCAGCCTGACCGCGGACAGGACTTATTCACCCCTCCACTTT. Protein sequence: CASSLTADRTYSPLHF.